This T cell receptor (beta chain) was sequenced for a study of shared clonotypes between healthy human individuals. The length of the CDR3 is 14 residues. Germline trimming cut 5 bases from V and 7 bases from J; bases unmatched to any gene: 7. Germline CDR1 and CDR2: SGHRS and YFSETQ. This clone was detected only once. Libraries were prepared by immunoSEQ multiplex PCR; TCRdb keeps only in-frame clonotypes and omits some of them. The repertoire holds under 600,000 clones, with about 96% as singletons. The chain couples TRBV5-1 to TRBJ2-1, with 9 bases identical to TRBD1. The sequencing input was naive CD4+ T cells sorted from blood. Regarding subset: CD45RA+ positively selected. The sequence came from a woman aged 30 to 39 in good health. CDR3 nucleotide sequence: TGCGCCAGCAGACCCGGGACAGGGATGAATGAGCAGTTCTTC. Amino acids: CASRPGTGMNEQFF.